This TCR beta chain emerged from a study of human T cells and chemical hapten exposure. About the research overall: Read at 6 days, the patch tests placed 0.01% DPC on the upper back.

With regard to this clonotype: Its antigen is currently unknown.

Noted time point: pre-sensitization, week 0. Treatment of the sample: therapeutic diphenylcyclopropenone sensitization with weekly scalp DPC. The CDR3 is 16 amino acids. V was trimmed by 2 bases and J by 7 bases, leaving 18 bases between them. Germline values: CDR1 SGHVS, CDR2 FQNEAQ. Study-wide findings and caveats: Among TCRs, those above 1 in 1000 frequency were unaffected by DPC sensitization. Relative to controls, expanded TCRs formed significantly more large CDR3 similarity clusters.

The library put unique molecular identifiers onto individual cDNA molecules. In TCRdb, the RACE reads were re-called with MiXCR into one record per CDR3 protein. The sample yields around 250,000 distinct CDR3 sequences, about 8.1% seen once. This chain joins TRBV7-8 and TRBJ2-1; TRBD2 is a possible D gene (6 bases). Source: whole blood, taken in connection with sensitization to the hapten diphenylcyclopropenone (DPC). The sequence was collected from a woman aged 40 to 49 with alopecia areata. Some clones in this sample may be carry-over from other donors' samples. This CDR3 is CASSLRSGVGGNEQFF. In DNA form, the CDR3 reads TGTGCCAGCAGCTTACGCTCCGGGGTCGGGGGTAATGAGCAGTTCTTC.